Following are 17 T cell receptor beta chains from one sample sequenced in a study of response to subunit inactivated influenza vaccine. TCRdb re-analysed the RT-PCR reads in MiXCR, keeping a single row per CDR3 protein. Of hundreds of thousands of distinct CDR3 sequences in the sample, around 15% are singletons; the top ten hold less than 9%. The sequences come from PBMCs from blood, collected around two weeks before vaccination. The receptors derive from a man in his fifties or sixties who received an inactivated influenza vaccine.

This clonotype was counted a few times. The chain combines TRBV12-3 or TRBV12-4 with TRBJ1-3; D possibly corresponds to TRBD1 (6 bases). There are 14 residues in the CDR3. Deletions cut 6 bases from V and 0 bases from J, with 9 bases between. This CDR3 reads CASSGTSSGNTIYF. The CDR3 region has the DNA TGTGCCAGCAGCGGGACATCCTCTGGAAACACCATATATTTT.

This clonotype was counted a few times. The chain couples TRBV11-1 to TRBJ2-3, with 14 bases aligning to TRBD2. Germline loops: CDR1 SGHAT, CDR2 FQDESV (reference sequence). The CDR3 is 18 amino acids. J was trimmed by 0 bases and V by 5 bases; bases with no gene match: 7. The CDR3 DNA sequence: TGTGCCAGCAGCCGTCCCGGGACTAGCGGGGGAAGCACAGATACGCAGTATTTT. Amino acid sequence: CASSRPGTSGGSTDTQYF.

This chain links TRBV5-6 with TRBJ2-7; 13 bases are a match to TRBD2. Germline CDR1 is SGHDT and CDR2 is YYEEEE. Unmatched junction bases numbered 10, after V lost 2 bases and J lost 5 bases. CDR3 length: 17 amino acids. CDR3 amino acids: CASSFGLAGEKMDEQYF. The CDR3 coding sequence is TGTGCCAGCAGCTTCGGACTAGCGGGAGAGAAGATGGACGAGCAGTACTTC.

The V call is TRBV12-3 or TRBV12-4, the J call TRBJ2-2; tentatively, D is TRBD2 (5 bases). V gave up 4 bases and J gave up 5 bases, with 14 bases separating them. The CDR3 is made up of 15 amino acids. CDR3 sequence (DNA): TGTGCCAGCAGTTGGGCAGGACGAGGGACCGGGGAGCTGTTTTTT. It specifies CASSWAGRGTGELFF.

The rearrangement links TRBV12-3 or TRBV12-4 to TRBJ2-3, with 8 bases lining up with TRBD2. The CDR3 has 16 amino acids. With V trimmed by 3 bases and J by 3 bases, 8 bases remained unmatched. CDR3 in DNA: TGTGCCAGCAGTTTGTCCGGTGGCGGGAGGACAGATACGCAGTATTTT. This encodes CASSLSGGGRTDTQYF.

V is TRBV29-1 and J is TRBJ2-5; 13 nucleotides agree with TRBD2. The CDR3 runs to 14 residues. Trimming cost V 8 bases and J 2 bases; bases outside gene matches: 5. Germline CDR1 is SQVTM and CDR2 is ANQGSEA. The CDR3 sequence: CSTMTSGRQETQYF. The CDR3 coding sequence is TGCAGCACCATGACTAGCGGGAGGCAAGAGACCCAGTACTTC.

This clonotype was detected a few times. The gene calls are TRBV28 and TRBJ2-7, with D maybe TRBD1 (5 bases). Germline V lookup: CDR1 MDHEN, CDR2 SYDVKM. This CDR3 spans 13 amino acids. V was pared by 3 bases and J by 5 bases, with 11 bases between. The CDR3 DNA reads as TGTGCCAGCAGTTTTGCAGGGCGCCACGAGCAGTACTTC. Encoded protein: CASSFAGRHEQYF.

This chain connects TRBV12-3 or TRBV12-4 to TRBJ2-7; 8 positions agree with TRBD2. CDR3 length: 14 residues. The V gene end was trimmed by 7 bases and the J gene end by 3 bases; junction bases not matched to a gene: 8. The CDR3 DNA reads as TGTGCCAGCATGGAAGCGGGGGTTAACTACGAGCAGTACTTC. It is translated as CASMEAGVNYEQYF.

This clonotype was counted at least ten times. The rearrangement joins TRBV18 to TRBJ1-3, with D possibly being TRBD1 (5 bases). This CDR3 spans 14 amino acids. Trimming removed 0 bases from V and 4 bases from J, with 7 bases in between. The germline V gene encodes CDR1 KGHSH and CDR2 LQKENI. The CDR3 DNA follows: TGTGCCAGCTCACCACCGACAGCCGGAAACACCATATATTTT. Translating gives CASSPPTAGNTIYF.

The chain couples TRBV6-2 or TRBV6-3 to TRBJ1-5; 9 bases are shared with TRBD1. This CDR3 has 15 amino acids. Germline CDR1 reads MNHEY; CDR2 reads SVGEGT. V lost 2 bases to trimming and J lost 5 bases; unmatched junction nucleotides: 4. The CDR3 spells CASSYGTGRHQPQHF. In DNA form, the CDR3 reads TGTGCCAGCAGTTACGGGACAGGGCGCCATCAGCCCCAGCATTTT.

This clonotype appeared a single time. Just one base apart from a much larger clone, this may be a read error. The gene calls are TRBV12-3 or TRBV12-4 and TRBJ1-1, with D uncertain. This CDR3 is 14 amino acids long. Trimming took off 7 bases at V and 7 bases at J, with 19 bases between the two ends. CDR3 residues: CASTHEGDRGEAFF. For the CDR3, the DNA is TGTGCCAGCACCCACGAGGGAGATCGTGGTGAAGCTTTCTTT.

V gene TRBV6-2 or TRBV6-3 combines with J gene TRBJ2-5, with D possibly being TRBD2 (5 bases). This CDR3 has 15 amino acids. The ends were cut back, 6 bases at V and 2 bases at J, with 16 bases in the middle. CDR1 and CDR2 (germline): MNHEY, SVGEGT. DNA of the CDR3: TGTGCCAGCAGCCCGGGGTTTATTGGTCAAGAGACCCAGTACTTC. It encodes CASSPGFIGQETQYF.

The chain joins TRBV7-2 to TRBJ2-7; D possibly uses TRBD1 or TRBD2 (6 bases each). The V end lost 4 bases, the J end lost 6 bases, and 13 bases lay between the germline ends. This CDR3 has 13 amino acids. Germline V gene sequence: CDR1 SGHTA, CDR2 FQGNSA. As DNA, the CDR3 is TGTGCCAGCAGCTCCTCGAAGGGGGGCGAGCAGTACTTC. As protein: CASSSSKGGEQYF.

This clonotype was seen repeatedly, ten times or more. The chain carries TRBV12-3 or TRBV12-4 and TRBJ1-2; 7 bases are a match to TRBD1. Germline trimming cut 1 base from V and 4 bases from J; bases unmatched to any gene: 0. The CDR3 covers 13 residues. The CDR3 is CASSLGQGYGYTF. CDR3 sequence (DNA): TGTGCCAGCAGTTTAGGACAGGGCTATGGCTACACCTTC.

This clonotype has a count of ten or more. The rearrangement links TRBV12-3 or TRBV12-4 to TRBJ1-5, with 9 positions matching TRBD1. V was pared by 4 bases and J by 7 bases, with 14 bases of the junction left unmatched. CDR3 length equals 17 residues. CDR3 in DNA: TGTGCCAGCAGTTCTGGACAGGGGACTGGATCCGGGCAGCCCCAGCATTTT. This translates into CASSSGQGTGSGQPQHF.

This clonotype was seen only a few times. J is TRBJ1-2 and V is TRBV11-2, with D possibly matching TRBD1 (6 bases). The CDR3 is 15 residues long. V was shortened by 1 base and J by 8 bases, with 17 bases between the two germline ends. CDR1 and CDR2 from the germline V gene are SGHAT and FQNNGV. CDR3 bases: TGTGCCAGCAGCTTAGCGTGGGACACCCAGTTCGGCTACACCTTC. It yields the protein CASSLAWDTQFGYTF.

This clonotype was detected many times. This chain links TRBV20-1 with TRBJ1-1; D gene unclear. V lost 7 bases to trimming and J lost 1 base, with 16 bases between them. In germline, CDR1 is DFQATT, CDR2 SNEGSKA (reference sequence). The CDR3 has 14 residues. The CDR3 spells CSVSEAWQNTEAFF. CDR3 nucleotide sequence: TGCAGTGTAAGCGAGGCCTGGCAGAACACTGAAGCTTTCTTT.